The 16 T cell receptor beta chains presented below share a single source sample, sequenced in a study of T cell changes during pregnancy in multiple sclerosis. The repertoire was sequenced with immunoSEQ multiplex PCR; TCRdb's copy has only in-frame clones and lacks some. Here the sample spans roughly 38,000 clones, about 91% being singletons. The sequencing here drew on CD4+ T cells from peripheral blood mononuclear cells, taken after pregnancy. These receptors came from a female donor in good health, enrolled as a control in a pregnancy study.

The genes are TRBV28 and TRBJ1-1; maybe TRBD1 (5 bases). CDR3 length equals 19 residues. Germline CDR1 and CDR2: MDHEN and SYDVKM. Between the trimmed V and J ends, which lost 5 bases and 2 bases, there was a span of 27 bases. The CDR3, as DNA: TGTGCCAGCAGTCCGATCGGGTTGGGGAGGGGAGGACCCAACACTGAAGCTTTCTTT. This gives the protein CASSPIGLGRGGPNTEAFF.

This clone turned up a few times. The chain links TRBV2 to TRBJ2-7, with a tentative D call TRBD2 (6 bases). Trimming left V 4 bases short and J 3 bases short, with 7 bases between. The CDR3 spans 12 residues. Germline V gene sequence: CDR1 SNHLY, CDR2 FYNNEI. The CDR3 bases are TGTGCCAGCAGTGGGGGACTCTACGAGCAGTACTTC. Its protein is CASSGGLYEQYF.

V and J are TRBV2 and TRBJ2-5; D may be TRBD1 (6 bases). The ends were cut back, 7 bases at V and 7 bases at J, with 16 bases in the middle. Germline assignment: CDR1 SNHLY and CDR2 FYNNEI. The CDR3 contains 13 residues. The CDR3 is CASTGQLLGTQYF. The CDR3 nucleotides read TGTGCCAGCACCGGACAGCTCTTAGGGACCCAGTACTTC.

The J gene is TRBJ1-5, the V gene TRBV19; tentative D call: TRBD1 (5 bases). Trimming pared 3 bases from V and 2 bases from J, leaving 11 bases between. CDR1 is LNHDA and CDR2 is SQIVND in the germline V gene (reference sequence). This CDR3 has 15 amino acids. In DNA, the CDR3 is TGTGCCAGTAGTATCGGGGGGTACGGCAATCAGCCCCAGCATTTT. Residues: CASSIGGYGNQPQHF.

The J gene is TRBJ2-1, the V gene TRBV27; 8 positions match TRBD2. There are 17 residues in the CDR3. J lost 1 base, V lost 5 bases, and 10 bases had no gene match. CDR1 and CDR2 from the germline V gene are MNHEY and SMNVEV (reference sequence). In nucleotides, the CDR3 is TGTGCCAGCAGTACCTTCTTAAGCGGGGGTTCCTACAATGAGCAGTTCTTC. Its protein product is CASSTFLSGGSYNEQFF.

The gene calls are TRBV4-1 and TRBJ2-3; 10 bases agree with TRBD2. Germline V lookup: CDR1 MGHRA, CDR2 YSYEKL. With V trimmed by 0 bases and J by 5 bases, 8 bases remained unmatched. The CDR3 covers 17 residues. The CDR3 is CASSQDDASGSLDTQYF. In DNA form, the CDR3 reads TGCGCCAGCAGCCAAGACGACGCTAGCGGGAGCTTAGATACGCAGTATTTT.

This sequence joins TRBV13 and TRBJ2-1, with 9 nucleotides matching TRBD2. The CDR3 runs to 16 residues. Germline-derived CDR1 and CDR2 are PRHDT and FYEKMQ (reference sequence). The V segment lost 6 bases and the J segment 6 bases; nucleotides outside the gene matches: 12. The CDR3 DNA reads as TGTGCCAGCAGGACTGGACTAGCGAGAGGGGGCAATGAGCAGTTCTTC. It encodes CASRTGLARGGNEQFF.

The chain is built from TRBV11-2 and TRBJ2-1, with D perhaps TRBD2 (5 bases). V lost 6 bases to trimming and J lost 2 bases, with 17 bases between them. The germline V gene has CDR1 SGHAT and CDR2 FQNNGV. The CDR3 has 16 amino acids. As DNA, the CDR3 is TGTGCCAGCAGGACCTTTGTGGGAGCCACCTACAATGAGCAGTTCTTC. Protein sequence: CASRTFVGATYNEQFF.

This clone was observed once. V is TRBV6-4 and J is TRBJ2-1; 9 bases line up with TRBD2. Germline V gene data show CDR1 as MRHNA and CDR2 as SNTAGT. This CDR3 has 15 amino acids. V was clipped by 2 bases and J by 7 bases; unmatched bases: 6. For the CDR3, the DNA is TGTGCCAGCAGTGACGCGGGAGGGCCGGGAAATGAGCAGTTCTTC. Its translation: CASSDAGGPGNEQFF.

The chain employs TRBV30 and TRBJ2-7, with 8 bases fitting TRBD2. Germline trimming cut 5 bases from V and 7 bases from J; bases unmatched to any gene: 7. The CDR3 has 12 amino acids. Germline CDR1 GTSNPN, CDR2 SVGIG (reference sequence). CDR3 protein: CAWGRGGWEQYF. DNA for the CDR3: TGTGCCTGGGGTCGGGGGGGCTGGGAGCAGTACTTC.

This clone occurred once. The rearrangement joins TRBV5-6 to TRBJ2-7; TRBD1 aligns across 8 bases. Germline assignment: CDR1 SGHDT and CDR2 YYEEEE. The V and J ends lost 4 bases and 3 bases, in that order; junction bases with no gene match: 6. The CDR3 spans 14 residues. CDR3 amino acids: CASSQQGEIYEQYF. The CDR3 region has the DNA TGTGCCAGCAGCCAACAGGGGGAGATCTACGAGCAGTACTTC.

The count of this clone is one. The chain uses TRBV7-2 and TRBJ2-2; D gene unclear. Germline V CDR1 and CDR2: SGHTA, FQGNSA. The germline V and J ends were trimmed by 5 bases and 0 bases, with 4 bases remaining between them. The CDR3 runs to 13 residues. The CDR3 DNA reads TGTGCCAGCAGCCCCTCGAACACCGGGGAGCTGTTTTTT. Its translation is CASSPSNTGELFF.

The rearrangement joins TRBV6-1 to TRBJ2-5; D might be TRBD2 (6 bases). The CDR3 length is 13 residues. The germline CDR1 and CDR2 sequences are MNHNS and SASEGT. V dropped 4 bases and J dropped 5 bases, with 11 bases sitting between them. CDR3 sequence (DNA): TGTGCCAGCAGTGGGAGCGGGTGGGAGACCCAGTACTTC. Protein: CASSGSGWETQYF.

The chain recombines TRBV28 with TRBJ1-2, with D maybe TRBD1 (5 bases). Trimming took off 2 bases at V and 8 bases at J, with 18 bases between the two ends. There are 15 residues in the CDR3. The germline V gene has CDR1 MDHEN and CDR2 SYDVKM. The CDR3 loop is CASSLGGLGVSGYTF. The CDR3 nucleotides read TGTGCCAGCAGTTTAGGGGGACTGGGGGTTTCAGGCTACACCTTC.

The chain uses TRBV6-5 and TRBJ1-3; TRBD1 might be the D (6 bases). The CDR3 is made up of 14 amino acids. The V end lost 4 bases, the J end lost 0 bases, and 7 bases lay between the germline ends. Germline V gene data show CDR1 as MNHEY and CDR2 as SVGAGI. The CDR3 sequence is CASSLQGSGNTIYF. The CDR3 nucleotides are TGTGCCAGCAGTTTACAGGGCTCTGGAAACACCATATATTTT.

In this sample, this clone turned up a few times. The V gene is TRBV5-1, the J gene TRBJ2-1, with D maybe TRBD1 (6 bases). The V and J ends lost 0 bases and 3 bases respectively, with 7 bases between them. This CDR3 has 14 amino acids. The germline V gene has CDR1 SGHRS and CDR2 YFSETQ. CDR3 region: CASSLEDSYNEQFF. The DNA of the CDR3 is TGCGCCAGCAGCTTGGAGGACAGCTACAATGAGCAGTTCTTC.